Listed here is a single TCR beta chain. Antigen unknown. The V end lost 0 bases, the J end lost 2 bases, and 18 bases lay between the germline ends. This CDR3 spans 18 amino acids. Looked up from germline, CDR1 is MNHEY and CDR2 is SVGEGT. The data were taken from a study of response to subunit inactivated influenza vaccine. Study-wide results and caveats: The authors put forward the suggestion that each seasonal influenza vaccination may bring in only a limited number of new T cells.

TCRdb used MiXCR to reprocess the RT-PCR reads, holding one entry per CDR3 protein. The table shows about 700,000 distinct CDR3 sequences, with approximately 13% occurring only once. This chain links TRBV6-2 or TRBV6-3 with TRBJ2-3; D may be TRBD2 (5 bases). The specimen was PBMCs from blood, collected approximately 15 days before vaccination. The receptor comes from a man aged 45-65 years who received an inactivated influenza vaccine. The CDR3 region has the DNA TGTGCCAGCAGTTACTCCCCTCTAGCTGGAGTGATCACAGATACGCAGTATTTT. Protein: CASSYSPLAGVITDTQYF.